The 18 T cell receptor beta chains reported below all come from one sample, sequenced in a study of blood T cell repertoires in COVID-19. The data were produced by immunoSEQ multiplex PCR, yet TCRdb's version contains in-frame clones alone and is incomplete. The repertoire has around 93,000 clones, over 80% of them found once; the top ten carry 18%. Sequenced material: peripheral blood. These TCRs come from an elderly man with acute or convalescent COVID-19.

CDR3 in amino acids: CASSRTGTTNSPLHF. The CDR3, as DNA: TGCGCCAGCAGCCGCACCGGGACAACTAATTCACCCCTCCACTTT. The chain links TRBV4-3 to TRBJ1-6; D is possibly TRBD1 (6 bases). The CDR3 extends over 15 amino acids. Looked up from germline, CDR1 is LGHNA and CDR2 is YSLEER. Trimming cost V 4 bases and J 6 bases, with 13 bases left between them.

This chain connects TRBV11-2 to TRBJ2-3; maybe TRBD2 (5 bases). The germline CDR1 and CDR2 sequences are SGHAT and FQNNGV. V lost 3 bases, J lost 0 bases, and 10 bases lay in between. The CDR3 has 15 amino acids. CDR3 loop: CASSFSGMSTDTQYF. The CDR3 region has the DNA TGTGCCAGCAGCTTCTCCGGGATGAGCACAGATACGCAGTATTTT.

The chain uses TRBV11-2 and TRBJ1-4; TRBD1 agrees at 7 bases. Germline V gene sequence: CDR1 SGHAT, CDR2 FQNNGV. The CDR3 length is 16 residues. V shed 5 bases and J 0 bases; nucleotides not matched to a gene: 6. The CDR3 DNA sequence: TGTGCCAGCAGCCCAACAGGGACAGCAACTAATGAAAAACTGTTTTTT. Its protein product is CASSPTGTATNEKLFF.

This clone appeared a few times. This sample includes further DNA sequences coding for the same CDR3. The rearrangement links TRBV4-1 to TRBJ1-1, with D perhaps TRBD1 (5 bases). The CDR3 sequence is 14 residues long. Looked up from germline, CDR1 is MGHRA and CDR2 is YSYEKL. The germline V and J ends were trimmed by 0 bases and 5 bases, with 10 bases remaining between them. CDR3 residues: CASSQESRGTEAFF. The CDR3 bases are TGCGCCAGCAGCCAAGAATCGCGGGGGACTGAAGCTTTCTTT.

This rearrangement joins TRBV11-2 to TRBJ2-7; D is unresolved. This CDR3 contains 15 residues. V lost 5 bases and J lost 0, with 14 bases in between. Germline V gene data show CDR1 as SGHAT and CDR2 as FQNNGV. The CDR3 sequence is CASSIPGSISYEQYF. CDR3 nucleotides: TGTGCCAGCAGCATACCCGGGTCTATCTCCTACGAGCAGTACTTC.

The chain links TRBV6-5 to TRBJ2-2; D is undetermined. V was trimmed by 0 bases and J by 4 bases, leaving 9 bases between them. Germline V gives CDR1 MNHEY, CDR2 SVGAGI. The CDR3 extends over 15 amino acids. CDR3 amino acids: CASSYSRLLTGELFF. The CDR3 DNA is TGTGCCAGCAGTTACTCAAGACTCCTCACCGGGGAGCTGTTTTTT.

The V gene is TRBV28, the J gene TRBJ1-5; D not certain. Germline V gene lookup returns CDR1 MDHEN and CDR2 SYDVKM. Trimming left V 1 base short and J 0 bases short, with 10 bases between. The CDR3 consists of 16 residues. CDR3 loop: CASSLYGADSNQPQHF. DNA of the CDR3: TGTGCCAGCAGTTTATACGGTGCCGATAGCAATCAGCCCCAGCATTTT. The full variable domain, completed using reference TRBV28 and TRBJ1-5, is DVKVTQSSRYLVKRTGEKVFLECVQDMDHENMFWYRQDPGLGLRLIYFSYDVKMKEKGDIPEGYSVSREKKERFSLILESASTNQTSMYLCASSLYGADSNQPQHFGDGTRLSIL.

The chain uses TRBV11-2 and TRBJ2-7; the D gene is possibly TRBD1 (7 bases). The CDR3 runs 16 residues. Trimming left V 4 bases short and J 0 bases short, with 16 bases between. Germline values: CDR1 SGHAT, CDR2 FQNNGV. The CDR3 coding sequence is TGTGCCAGCAGCTCTACCCCAGGGGGGTACTCCTACGAGCAGTACTTC. It is translated as CASSSTPGGYSYEQYF.

The sample holds one count of this clone. The genes are TRBV9 and TRBJ2-1; 9 nucleotides align to TRBD2. CDR3 length: 15 amino acids. After removal of 3 bases from V and 6 bases from J, the junction contained 7 bases not matched to a gene. The germline gives CDR1 SGDLS, CDR2 YYNGEE. The CDR3 DNA reads TGTGCCAGCAGCGAGGGACTAGCACGATCCAATGAGCAGTTCTTC. It specifies CASSEGLARSNEQFF. Supplemented by reference TRBV9 and TRBJ2-1, the full variable domain reads DSGVTQTPKHLITATGQRVTLRCSPRSGDLSVYWYQQSLDQGLQFLIQYYNGEERAKGNILERFSAQQFPDLHSELNLSSLELGDSALYFCASSEGLARSNEQFFGPGTRLTVL.

The chain joins TRBV6-5 to TRBJ2-7; 7 bases are a match to TRBD2. The CDR3 covers 13 residues. V lost 8 bases and J lost 2; bases outside the gene matches: 6. The germline V gene has CDR1 MNHEY and CDR2 SVGAGI. CDR3 sequence reads: CASGTAGAYEQYF. As DNA, the CDR3 is TGTGCCAGCGGGACTGCGGGGGCCTACGAGCAGTACTTC.

The rearrangement uses TRBV6-2 or TRBV6-3 and TRBJ1-2; D is possibly TRBD1 (6 bases). CDR3 length equals 12 residues. Germline V gives CDR1 MNHEY, CDR2 SVGEGT. Between the trimmed V and J ends, which lost 5 bases and 6 bases, there was a span of 10 bases. The CDR3 sequence: CASSRTANGYTF. Here the CDR3 DNA reads TGTGCCAGCAGTCGGACAGCGAATGGCTACACCTTC.

In this sample, this clone turned up once. The chain has TRBV7-2 and TRBJ2-2; 9 bases map to TRBD1. The CDR3 contains 16 residues. Germline values: CDR1 SGHTA, CDR2 FQGNSA. V dropped 2 bases and J dropped 4; count of bases not matched to a gene: 5. CDR3 residues: CASSLHGTGTTGELFF. DNA of the CDR3: TGTGCCAGCAGCTTACACGGGACAGGGACCACCGGGGAGCTGTTTTTT.

The chain employs TRBV20-1 and TRBJ1-3, with 7 bases fitting TRBD1. CDR3 length: 15 residues. The trim removed 3 bases at V and 0 bases at J, leaving 5 bases unmatched. Germline-derived CDR1 and CDR2 are DFQATT and SNEGSKA (reference sequence). The CDR3 nucleotides read TGCAGTGCTAGTAAAGGGGGCGCCTCTGGAAACACCATATATTTT. It yields the protein CSASKGGASGNTIYF.

The CDR3 DNA reads TGTGCCAGCAGCACCCGCATGACAGGGGGCGGCGGGGAGCTGTTTTTT. It is translated as CASSTRMTGGGGELFF. The genes are TRBV9 and TRBJ2-2, with 10 positions matching TRBD1. The CDR3 runs 16 residues. With V trimmed by 4 bases and J by 7 bases, 10 bases remained unmatched. Germline CDR1 reads SGDLS; CDR2 reads YYNGEE.

J is TRBJ1-3 and V is TRBV7-9; 9 nucleotides line up with TRBD1. The J segment lost 4 bases and the V segment lost 3 bases, leaving 10 bases of the junction unmatched. The V gene's germline CDR1 is SEHNR and CDR2 FQNEAQ (reference sequence). CDR3 length: 17 residues. The CDR3 sequence is CASSFGQGRYWGNTIYF. The CDR3 DNA sequence: TGTGCCAGCAGCTTCGGACAGGGGAGATATTGGGGAAACACCATATATTTT.

About this clone itself: Other nucleotide sequences from this sample produce the same CDR3. V gene TRBV4-1 combines with J gene TRBJ2-2; TRBD1 matches 9 bases. Looked up from germline, CDR1 is MGHRA and CDR2 is YSYEKL. J lost 4 bases, V lost 3 bases, and 3 bases had no gene match. The CDR3 extends over 15 amino acids. DNA of the CDR3: TGCGCCAGCAGCCAGGACAGGGGCGGCACCGGGGAGCTGTTTTTT. Its protein product is CASSQDRGGTGELFF.

This chain joins TRBV5-4 and TRBJ1-3; possibly TRBD1 for D (5 bases). Trimming took off 0 bases at V and 4 bases at J, with 8 bases between the two ends. This CDR3 comprises 14 residues. The germline gives CDR1 SGHNT, CDR2 YYREEE (reference sequence). CDR3 sequence reads: CASSLVGAGNTIYF. The CDR3 DNA follows: TGTGCCAGCAGCTTGGTAGGGGCCGGAAACACCATATATTTT.

The J gene is TRBJ2-3, the V gene TRBV6-1; 13 bases match TRBD2. The germline gives CDR1 MNHNS, CDR2 SASEGT. V was clipped by 4 bases and J by 1 base; unmatched bases: 8. The CDR3 is 18 amino acids. Here the CDR3 reads CASSVWTSGSQGTDTQYF. The CDR3 DNA reads TGTGCCAGCAGTGTTTGGACTAGCGGGAGTCAAGGCACAGATACGCAGTATTTT.